These 6 T cell receptor beta chains came from one sample sequenced in a study of T cell responses to AZD1222 COVID-19 vaccine. TCRdb's copy holds only in-frame clones and misses some; the assay was immunoSEQ multiplex PCR. The table lists about 200,000 clones, about nine tenths of them singletons. The specimen comprised peripheral blood, sampled 28 days after the second AZD1222 dose. The source is an adult who received the AZD1222 COVID-19 vaccine.

The CDR3 protein is CASSFQVDTEAFF. CDR3 coding DNA: TGTGCCAGCAGCTTCCAGGTCGACACTGAAGCTTTCTTT. The rearrangement links TRBV7-3 to TRBJ1-1; D unresolved. CDR1 is SGHTA and CDR2 is FQGTGA in the germline V gene. The length of the CDR3 is 13 residues. V was pared by 3 bases and J by 3 bases, with 8 bases between.

The V call is TRBV11-1, the J call TRBJ2-3; D is possibly TRBD1 (5 bases). In germline, CDR1 is SGHAT, CDR2 FQDESV (reference sequence). This CDR3 is built from 13 residues. Between the trimmed V and J ends, which lost 5 bases and 4 bases, there was a span of 10 bases. The CDR3, as DNA: TGTGCCAGCAGCGTACAGGTTGCAGATACGCAGTATTTT. Residues: CASSVQVADTQYF.

The chain has TRBV27 and TRBJ1-2, with D tentatively TRBD1 (5 bases). The V end was cut by 0 bases, the J end by 4 bases, with 9 bases between. This CDR3 comprises 14 residues. The germline V gene encodes CDR1 MNHEY and CDR2 SMNVEV (reference sequence). CDR3: CASSLSPGSYGYTF. The CDR3 bases are TGTGCCAGCAGTTTATCCCCAGGGAGCTATGGCTACACCTTC.

CDR3 nucleotides: TGTGCCAGCAGCCTTTTCTTGGGAGCAACTAATGAAAAACTGTTTTTT. Protein product: CASSLFLGATNEKLFF. The rearrangement uses TRBV28 and TRBJ1-4, with no clear D. The CDR3 loop spans 16 amino acids. V was cut by 6 bases and J by 0 bases, with 14 bases left in between. Looked up from germline, CDR1 is MDHEN and CDR2 is SYDVKM.

The V call is TRBV6-2 or TRBV6-3, the J call TRBJ2-7; 12 bases map to TRBD2. CDR1 and CDR2 from the germline V gene are MNHEY and SVGEGT. After removal of 2 bases from V and 0 bases from J, the junction contained 2 bases not matched to a gene. The CDR3 extends over 16 amino acids. CDR3 nucleotides: TGTGCCAGCAGTTACGGACTAGCGGGGAGCTCCTACGAGCAGTACTTC. Its translation: CASSYGLAGSSYEQYF.

The gene calls are TRBV7-3 and TRBJ2-3; D is possibly TRBD2 (6 bases). This CDR3 is 14 amino acids long. Germline CDR1 is SGHTA and CDR2 is FQGTGA. The germline V and J ends were trimmed by 5 bases and 3 bases, with 12 bases remaining between them. Here the CDR3 reads CASSIAAGTDTQYF. The CDR3, as DNA: TGTGCCAGCAGCATAGCGGCAGGGACAGATACGCAGTATTTT.